This T cell receptor beta chain was recovered during a study of cytomegalovirus exposure and HLA in healthy donors. Overall study results and limits: A list of around 160 TCR beta chains associated with cytomegalovirus was given. Data from an earlier analysis indicated that most TCR beta V segments were productive either about 87% or about 30% of the time.

Points on this clone: What it binds is not known.

A multiplex PCR was run with 60 Vbeta primers and 13 Jbeta primers. Using immunoSEQ multiplex PCR, the repertoire was profiled, and TCRdb retains in-frame clones only, with some absent. The sample yields some 220,000 clones, more than 85% seen once. The CDR3 is 14 residues long. V lost 2 bases, J lost 4 bases, and 5 bases stayed unmatched. Germline CDR1 reads SGHRS; CDR2 reads YFSETQ. Input material: PBMCs. The receptor's source is a woman aged 18-29 years in good health and CMV-seronegative. This chain links TRBV5-1 with TRBJ1-2; 7 nucleotides align to TRBD1. The CDR3 spells CASSFEGALYGYTF. The CDR3, as DNA: TGCGCCAGCAGCTTTGAGGGGGCACTCTATGGCTACACCTTC. The full variable domain, rest sourced from reference TRBV5-1 and TRBJ1-2, is KAGVTQTPRYLIKTRGQQVTLSCSPISGHRSVSWYQQTPGQGLQFLFEYFSETQRNKGNFPGRFSGRQFSNSRSEMNVSTLELGDSALYLCASSFEGALYGYTFGSGTRLTVV.